This T cell receptor beta chain is from a study of T cell repertoires in cytomegalovirus infection. Study information: Recently identified HLA-C-restricted CMV epitopes were used, and well-studied HLA-B-restricted CMV epitopes were used as well. Public signatures in TCR beta pointed to CMV infection and matching HLA type.

MiXCR, run by TCRdb on the reads, gives a single entry per CDR3 protein. The table lists 250,000 to 300,000 distinct CDR3 sequences, roughly a fifth of them singletons. Worth noting for this clonotype: Its antigen is unknown.

V shed 1 base, J shed 4 bases, and the junction held 19 bases outside the gene matches. The germline gives CDR1 MNHEY, CDR2 SMNVEV (reference sequence). CDR3 length equals 20 residues. Study-level results: CMV-specific TCR beta clonotypes restricted by HLA-C were the ones dominating the ex vivo response. Individuals carrying CMV plus the relevant HLA were identified by cumulative frequency of public TCR beta families.

This clonotype was obtained from a human donor in good health (CMV status not recorded). Some clones in this sample may be carry-over from other donors' samples. This sample comprised cultured PBMCs, obtained from culture after CMV antigen stimulation. The chain uses TRBV27 and TRBJ1-2; 9 bases line up with TRBD1. CDR3 loop: CASSLLRFWNRGRVGYGYTF. Written as DNA, the CDR3 is TGTGCCAGCAGTTTATTGAGGTTTTGGAACAGGGGGCGAGTGGGCTATGGCTACACCTTC.